The 30 T cell receptor beta chains presented below share a single source sample, sequenced in a study of CD8 T cells in Susac syndrome. RNA, at about 0.45 to 1 ug, was reverse transcribed with random hexamers. TCRdb re-called the immunoSEQ multiplex PCR reads through MiXCR, storing one row per CDR3 protein. The table lists about 300,000 distinct CDR3 sequences, 75% to 85% of them singletons, with about 0.22% in the top ten. Sequencing was performed on CD8+ T cells from PBMCs. The receptors stem from a human donor with multiple sclerosis.

The chain links TRBV27 to TRBJ2-1, with 7 positions matching TRBD2. The CDR3 has 14 amino acids. Germline CDR1 and CDR2: MNHEY and SMNVEV (reference sequence). The trim removed 3 bases at V and 7 bases at J, leaving 6 bases unmatched. The CDR3 DNA is TGTGCCAGCAGTTTCGGGGCTAGCGGAAATGAGCAGTTCTTC. As protein: CASSFGASGNEQFF.

The V gene is TRBV27, the J gene TRBJ2-5; D is perhaps TRBD1 or TRBD2 (6 bases each). The CDR3 sequence is 14 residues long. V lost 3 bases and J 3 bases, leaving 11 bases between the germline ends. CDR1 and CDR2 (germline): MNHEY, SMNVEV (reference sequence). CDR3 loop: CASSFIGGEETQYF. The CDR3, as DNA: TGTGCCAGCAGTTTTATCGGGGGCGAAGAGACCCAGTACTTC.

J is TRBJ2-2 and V is TRBV29-1, with unresolved D. V dropped 8 bases and J dropped 3 bases, with 10 bases sitting between them. This CDR3 has 12 amino acids. Germline lookup yields CDR1 SQVTM and CDR2 ANQGSEA. In DNA, the CDR3 is TGCAGCACCTACGGGTACACCGGGGAGCTGTTTTTT. This codes for CSTYGYTGELFF.

This clonotype was seen a single time. The chain links TRBV28 to TRBJ2-2, with D perhaps matching TRBD2 (5 bases). The germline gives CDR1 MDHEN, CDR2 SYDVKM. Trimming removed 2 bases from V and 1 base from J, with 11 bases in between. This CDR3 is 16 amino acids long. The CDR3 DNA sequence: TGTGCCAGCAGTTTACTGGGCGGGTTGAACACCGGGGAGCTGTTTTTT. It codes for CASSLLGGLNTGELFF.

This rearrangement joins TRBV7-9 to TRBJ1-2; no reliable D call. The CDR3 runs to 12 residues. Germline CDR1 and CDR2: SEHNR and FQNEAQ (reference sequence). V shed 0 bases and J shed 8 bases, with 7 bases lying between them. The CDR3 reads CASSLARLGYTF. The CDR3, as DNA: TGTGCCAGCAGCTTAGCGCGTCTGGGCTACACCTTC.

This rearrangement joins TRBV4-3 to TRBJ2-2; the match to TRBD2 covers 14 bases. The CDR3 loop spans 17 amino acids. Germline V CDR1 and CDR2: LGHNA, YSLEER. J gave up 7 bases and V 4 bases, and 8 bases lay outside the gene matches. This CDR3 reads CASSRSGTSGSYGELFF. DNA for the CDR3: TGCGCCAGCAGCCGATCCGGGACTAGCGGGAGCTACGGGGAGCTGTTTTTT.

The chain couples TRBV25-1 to TRBJ2-7; tentatively, D is TRBD2 (5 bases). V was shortened by 4 bases and J by 2 bases, with 6 bases between the two germline ends. Germline CDR1 MGHDK, CDR2 SYGVNS. The CDR3 is 12 amino acids. CDR3 sequence reads: CASSVGAYEQYF. The CDR3 DNA follows: TGTGCCAGCAGTGTCGGGGCCTACGAGCAGTACTTC.

The rearrangement uses TRBV21-1 and TRBJ2-1; the table's D call, TRBD2, was not checked against the DNA. TRBV21-1 is marked as a pseudogene. This CDR3 has 16 amino acids. CDR3 sequence reads: CASSLPAPTSGNEQFF. The CDR3 DNA sequence: TGTGCCAGCAGCCTCCCGGCCCCGACTAGCGGGAATGAGCAGTTCTTC.

V usage is TRBV6-5 and J usage is TRBJ2-7; tentative D call: TRBD1 (6 bases). The germline CDR1 and CDR2 sequences are MNHEY and SVGAGI. V lost 4 bases and J 0 bases, leaving 25 bases between the germline ends. The CDR3 spans 19 residues. CDR3 in amino acids: CASSSNTRQGSESSYEQYF. For the CDR3, the DNA is TGTGCCAGCAGTTCCAACACCCGGCAGGGGTCGGAAAGCTCCTACGAGCAGTACTTC.

The chain is built from TRBV7-9 and TRBJ2-7; unclear D gene. Germline CDR1 is SEHNR and CDR2 is FQNEAQ (reference sequence). The CDR3 has 14 amino acids. V was pared by 0 bases and J by 4 bases, with 10 bases between. CDR3 nucleotides: TGTGCCAGCAGCTTAGCGCTGTTCGGGTACGAGCAGTACTTC. Translating gives CASSLALFGYEQYF.

This rearrangement joins TRBV13 to TRBJ2-3; TRBD1 agrees at 8 bases. The CDR3 runs to 15 residues. Germline-derived CDR1 and CDR2 are PRHDT and FYEKMQ (reference sequence). Trimming took 7 bases from V and 4 from J; bases not matched to a gene: 10. This CDR3 reads CASTKGQGLADTQYF. CDR3 nucleotide sequence: TGTGCCAGCACCAAAGGACAGGGTTTAGCAGATACGCAGTATTTT.

J is TRBJ2-2 and V is TRBV6-5, with 8 bases aligning to TRBD2. The CDR3 consists of 18 residues. Losses at the gene ends were 0 bases for V and 4 bases for J; bases not matched to a gene: 10. CDR1 MNHEY and CDR2 SVGAGI come from the germline V gene. CDR3 protein: CASSYSNPGLAVTGELFF. DNA of the CDR3: TGTGCCAGCAGTTACTCGAATCCAGGACTAGCAGTCACCGGGGAGCTGTTTTTT.

This clonotype was detected only once. The V and J genes are TRBV28 and TRBJ1-1; D is unresolved. CDR1 and CDR2 from the germline V gene are MDHEN and SYDVKM. The CDR3 covers 14 residues. Trimming stripped 6 bases from V and 5 bases from J, with 16 bases between. The CDR3 region is CASRPGRRRTEAFF. The CDR3 DNA sequence: TGTGCCAGCAGACCCGGACGGCGGAGGACTGAAGCTTTCTTT.

The V call is TRBV4-3, the J call TRBJ2-6, with TRBD2 identical over 11 bases. The length of the CDR3 is 21 residues. Germline trimming cut 1 base from V and 0 bases from J; bases unmatched to any gene: 11. In germline, CDR1 is LGHNA, CDR2 YSLEER. The DNA of the CDR3 is TGCGCCAGCAGCCAAGGTTGGCTAGCGGGAGGCGTTGTCTCTGGGGCCAACGTCCTGACTTTC. This gives the protein CASSQGWLAGGVVSGANVLTF.

This chain uses TRBV5-1 with TRBJ1-4; possible D gene TRBD1, 6 bases. V lost 1 base to trimming and J lost 6 bases, with 16 bases between them. The V gene's germline CDR1 is SGHRS and CDR2 YFSETQ. This CDR3 spans 16 amino acids. CDR3: CASSLYGGPEDEKLFF. For the CDR3, the DNA is TGCGCCAGCAGCTTGTACGGGGGGCCAGAGGATGAAAAACTGTTTTTT.

The chain combines TRBV29-1 with TRBJ2-5; D might be TRBD2 (5 bases). The germline CDR1 and CDR2 sequences are SQVTM and ANQGSEA. The CDR3 loop spans 13 amino acids. V shed 5 bases and J shed 0 bases, with 10 bases lying between them. The CDR3 is CSVLAGDQETQYF. Here the CDR3 DNA reads TGCAGCGTTCTAGCAGGAGACCAAGAGACCCAGTACTTC.

The rearrangement uses TRBV11-2 and TRBJ2-7; D unclear. This CDR3 spans 15 amino acids. Germline V gene lookup returns CDR1 SGHAT and CDR2 FQNNGV. Trimming pared 4 bases from V and 3 bases from J, leaving 16 bases between. The CDR3, as DNA: TGTGCCAGCAGCTACGTAGGGTCCCCCTTCTACGAGCAGTACTTC. It codes for CASSYVGSPFYEQYF. Together with reference TRBV11-2 and TRBJ2-7, the CDR3 gives the full variable domain: EAGVAQSPRYKIIEKRQSVAFWCNPISGHATLYWYQQILGQGPKLLIQFQNNGVVDDSQLPKDRFSAERLKGVDSTLKIQPAKLEDSAVYLCASSYVGSPFYEQYFGPGTRLTVT.

The chain carries TRBV19 and TRBJ2-7; D not resolved. V was clipped by 3 bases and J by 0 bases, with 9 bases between them. The V gene's germline CDR1 is LNHDA and CDR2 SQIVND (reference sequence). The CDR3 is 14 amino acids. The CDR3 loop reads CASSISASSYEQYF. In nucleotides, the CDR3 is TGTGCCAGTAGTATTAGTGCCTCCTCCTACGAGCAGTACTTC.

This rearrangement joins TRBV5-6 to TRBJ2-7, with 12 bases lining up with TRBD1. Germline V gene lookup returns CDR1 SGHDT and CDR2 YYEEEE. The trim removed 3 bases at V and 5 bases at J, leaving 9 bases unmatched. The CDR3 sequence is 16 residues long. The CDR3 here is CASSSPRDRGQDEQYF. In nucleotides, the CDR3 is TGTGCCAGCAGCTCACCGCGGGACAGGGGGCAGGACGAGCAGTACTTC.

This CDR3 reads CASSPLAGEVPTGANVLTF. DNA of the CDR3: TGTGCCAGCAGTCCCCTAGCGGGAGAGGTCCCCACTGGGGCCAACGTCCTGACTTTC. The gene calls are TRBV12-3 or TRBV12-4 and TRBJ2-6; 10 bases are shared with TRBD2. The CDR3 covers 19 residues. J was trimmed by 2 bases and V by 5 bases; bases with no gene match: 12.

Details on this clonotype: Mismatch with germline at one junction end may stem from a read error. This sequence joins TRBV2 and TRBJ2-7; D is possibly TRBD1 or TRBD2 (5 bases each). CDR3 length equals 15 residues. Germline loops: CDR1 SNHLY, CDR2 FYNNEI. For the CDR3, the DNA is TGTGCCAGCAGAGAAGGGACCGGCAGCTCCTACGAGCAGTACTTC. Its protein product is CASREGTGSSYEQYF.

V and J are TRBV5-4 and TRBJ2-1, with D unresolved. Germline CDR1 SGHNT, CDR2 YYREEE (reference sequence). CDR3 size: 14 residues. V lost 1 base, J lost 7 bases, and 12 bases lay in between. CDR3 nucleotides: TGTGCCAGCAGCTTGAAAGGATGGGTGAATGAGCAGTTCTTC. Translating it yields CASSLKGWVNEQFF.

A few counts support this clonotype. The DNA of the CDR3 is TGTGCCAGCAGTCCCCTCGGAGGTGAGCAGTTCTTC. Translating gives CASSPLGGEQFF. The rearrangement links TRBV12-3 or TRBV12-4 to TRBJ2-1; weak D call: TRBD2 (5 bases). The CDR3 length is 12 residues. The V and J ends lost 5 bases and 9 bases respectively, with 11 bases between them.

The gene calls are TRBV7-9 and TRBJ2-7; D is perhaps TRBD1 or TRBD2 (5 bases each). V was shortened by 3 bases and J by 2 bases, with 11 bases between the two germline ends. Germline CDR1 reads SEHNR; CDR2 reads FQNEAQ (reference sequence). CDR3 length equals 14 residues. This chain's CDR3 is CASSFSQGPYEQYF. CDR3 bases: TGTGCCAGCAGCTTCAGCCAGGGACCCTACGAGCAGTACTTC.

The chain joins TRBV6-2 or TRBV6-3 to TRBJ2-5; D is possibly TRBD1 (5 bases). The V gene lost 2 bases and the J gene lost 4 bases, with 14 bases spanning the gap. CDR3 size: 15 residues. CDR1 is MNHEY, CDR2 SVGEGT, per germline. CDR3 sequence reads: CASSYRWAQGETQYF. CDR3 DNA sequence: TGTGCCAGCAGTTACCGTTGGGCTCAGGGAGAGACCCAGTACTTC.

This chain joins TRBV19 and TRBJ2-1; no definite D call. V gave up 5 bases and J gave up 8 bases, with 10 bases separating them. Per germline, CDR1 LNHDA and CDR2 SQIVND (reference sequence). This CDR3 has 12 amino acids. This CDR3 is CASSYPGDEQFF. The CDR3 bases are TGTGCCAGTAGTTACCCTGGTGATGAGCAGTTCTTC.

The CDR3 sequence is CASSASLAQSTDTQYF. Written as DNA, the CDR3 is TGTGCCAGCAGTGCAAGCCTAGCGCAAAGCACAGATACGCAGTATTTT. The V gene is TRBV5-6, the J gene TRBJ2-3, with D tentatively TRBD2 (6 bases). Per the germline V gene, CDR1 is SGHDT and CDR2 is YYEEEE. This CDR3 region has 16 residues. With 5 bases removed from V and 0 bases from J, the gap between germline ends came to 16 bases.

The chain combines TRBV9 with TRBJ2-1; D possibly corresponds to TRBD1 (6 bases). Trimming stripped 4 bases from V and 1 base from J, with 12 bases between. The CDR3 covers 15 residues. Germline V gives CDR1 SGDLS, CDR2 YYNGEE. The CDR3 loop is CASSPRQVSYNEQFF. In DNA form, the CDR3 reads TGTGCCAGCAGCCCTCGACAGGTATCCTACAATGAGCAGTTCTTC. Filled out from reference TRBV9 and TRBJ2-1, the complete variable domain reads DSGVTQTPKHLITATGQRVTLRCSPRSGDLSVYWYQQSLDQGLQFLIQYYNGEERAKGNILERFSAQQFPDLHSELNLSSLELGDSALYFCASSPRQVSYNEQFFGPGTRLTVL.

This clonotype was found once. This chain connects TRBV25-1 to TRBJ1-2, with D maybe TRBD1 (5 bases). Trimming took 2 bases from V and 8 from J, leaving 15 bases between them. The CDR3 is made up of 14 amino acids. From germline, CDR1 is MGHDK and CDR2 SYGVNS. CDR3 amino acids: CASSERQPLRGYTF. CDR3 coding DNA: TGTGCCAGCAGTGAACGACAGCCCCTCAGGGGCTACACCTTC.

The chain combines TRBV15 with TRBJ1-5, with D perhaps matching TRBD1 (5 bases). The germline V and J ends were trimmed by 8 bases and 2 bases, with 16 bases remaining between them. Germline V gene lookup returns CDR1 LNHNV and CDR2 YYDKDF (reference sequence). CDR3 length: 15 residues. In DNA, the CDR3 is TGTGCCACCGAGACGGGGCAAGGGGGCAATCAGCCCCAGCATTTT. Amino acids: CATETGQGGNQPQHF. The full variable domain, rest sourced from reference TRBV15 and TRBJ1-5, is DAMVIQNPRYQVTQFGKPVTLSCSQTLNHNVMYWYQQKSSQAPKLLFHYYDKDFNNEADTPDNFQSRRPNTSFCFLDIRSPGLGDTAMYLCATETGQGGNQPQHFGDGTRLSIL.